This T cell receptor beta chain was observed in a study of a mutant IDH1 vaccine in newly diagnosed glioma. As for the study in general: Investigators started vaccination 4-6 weeks after radiotherapy alone, or with temozolomide cycles.

In germline, CDR1 is SGHRS, CDR2 YFSETQ. V was trimmed by 0 bases and J by 5 bases, leaving 7 bases between them. The length of the CDR3 is 13 residues. Concerning this clone itself: The target antigen is unknown.

Measured with immunoSEQ multiplex PCR; TCRdb has only the in-frame clones, and not every one. The sample yields 60,000 or so clones, about 87% seen once. The sample's time point: week 5, during vaccination. Doses of 300 ug of mutant IDH1 20-mer peptide were given with topical imiquimod. The TCR originated in a middle-aged woman with glioma. The material was PBMCs, obtained from a glioma patient whose treatment included an IDH1 peptide vaccine. This sequence joins TRBV5-1 and TRBJ2-3, with D possibly TRBD1 on 5 matching bases. The CDR3 sequence: CASSLGQRDTQYF. Written as DNA, the CDR3 is TGCGCCAGCAGCTTGGGACAGCGAGATACGCAGTATTTT.